This TCR beta chain was retrieved from a study of blood T cell repertoires in COVID-19. Whole-study context: Collection of acute and convalescent COVID-19 samples took place in the United States, Italy and Spain.

In the original analysis: Nucleated cell counts were estimated from reference gene primer amplification. Sequencing used immunoSEQ multiplex PCR; TCRdb keeps in-frame clones, though not all of them. The V and J calls and clone size were taken over from that table, and D and trimming were inferred from the DNA. The sample includes roughly 160,000 clones, 75% to 85% of them seen just once. Participant age was roughly 18 to 89 years, and participants resided in approximately 25 US areas. CDR3 length equals 13 residues. With V trimmed by 5 bases and J by 14 bases, 10 bases remained unmatched. The chain links TRBV12-3 or TRBV12-4 to TRBJ2-1; 9 nucleotides agree with TRBD2. The specimen was PBMCs or T cells enriched from blood (not recorded which). The receptor was isolated from a woman aged 55 to 70 who had recovered from COVID-19. The CDR3 loop is CASSQGGAGGEFF. CDR3 nucleotide sequence: TGTGCCAGCAGTCAGGGGGGCGCGGGAGGGGAGTTCTTC.